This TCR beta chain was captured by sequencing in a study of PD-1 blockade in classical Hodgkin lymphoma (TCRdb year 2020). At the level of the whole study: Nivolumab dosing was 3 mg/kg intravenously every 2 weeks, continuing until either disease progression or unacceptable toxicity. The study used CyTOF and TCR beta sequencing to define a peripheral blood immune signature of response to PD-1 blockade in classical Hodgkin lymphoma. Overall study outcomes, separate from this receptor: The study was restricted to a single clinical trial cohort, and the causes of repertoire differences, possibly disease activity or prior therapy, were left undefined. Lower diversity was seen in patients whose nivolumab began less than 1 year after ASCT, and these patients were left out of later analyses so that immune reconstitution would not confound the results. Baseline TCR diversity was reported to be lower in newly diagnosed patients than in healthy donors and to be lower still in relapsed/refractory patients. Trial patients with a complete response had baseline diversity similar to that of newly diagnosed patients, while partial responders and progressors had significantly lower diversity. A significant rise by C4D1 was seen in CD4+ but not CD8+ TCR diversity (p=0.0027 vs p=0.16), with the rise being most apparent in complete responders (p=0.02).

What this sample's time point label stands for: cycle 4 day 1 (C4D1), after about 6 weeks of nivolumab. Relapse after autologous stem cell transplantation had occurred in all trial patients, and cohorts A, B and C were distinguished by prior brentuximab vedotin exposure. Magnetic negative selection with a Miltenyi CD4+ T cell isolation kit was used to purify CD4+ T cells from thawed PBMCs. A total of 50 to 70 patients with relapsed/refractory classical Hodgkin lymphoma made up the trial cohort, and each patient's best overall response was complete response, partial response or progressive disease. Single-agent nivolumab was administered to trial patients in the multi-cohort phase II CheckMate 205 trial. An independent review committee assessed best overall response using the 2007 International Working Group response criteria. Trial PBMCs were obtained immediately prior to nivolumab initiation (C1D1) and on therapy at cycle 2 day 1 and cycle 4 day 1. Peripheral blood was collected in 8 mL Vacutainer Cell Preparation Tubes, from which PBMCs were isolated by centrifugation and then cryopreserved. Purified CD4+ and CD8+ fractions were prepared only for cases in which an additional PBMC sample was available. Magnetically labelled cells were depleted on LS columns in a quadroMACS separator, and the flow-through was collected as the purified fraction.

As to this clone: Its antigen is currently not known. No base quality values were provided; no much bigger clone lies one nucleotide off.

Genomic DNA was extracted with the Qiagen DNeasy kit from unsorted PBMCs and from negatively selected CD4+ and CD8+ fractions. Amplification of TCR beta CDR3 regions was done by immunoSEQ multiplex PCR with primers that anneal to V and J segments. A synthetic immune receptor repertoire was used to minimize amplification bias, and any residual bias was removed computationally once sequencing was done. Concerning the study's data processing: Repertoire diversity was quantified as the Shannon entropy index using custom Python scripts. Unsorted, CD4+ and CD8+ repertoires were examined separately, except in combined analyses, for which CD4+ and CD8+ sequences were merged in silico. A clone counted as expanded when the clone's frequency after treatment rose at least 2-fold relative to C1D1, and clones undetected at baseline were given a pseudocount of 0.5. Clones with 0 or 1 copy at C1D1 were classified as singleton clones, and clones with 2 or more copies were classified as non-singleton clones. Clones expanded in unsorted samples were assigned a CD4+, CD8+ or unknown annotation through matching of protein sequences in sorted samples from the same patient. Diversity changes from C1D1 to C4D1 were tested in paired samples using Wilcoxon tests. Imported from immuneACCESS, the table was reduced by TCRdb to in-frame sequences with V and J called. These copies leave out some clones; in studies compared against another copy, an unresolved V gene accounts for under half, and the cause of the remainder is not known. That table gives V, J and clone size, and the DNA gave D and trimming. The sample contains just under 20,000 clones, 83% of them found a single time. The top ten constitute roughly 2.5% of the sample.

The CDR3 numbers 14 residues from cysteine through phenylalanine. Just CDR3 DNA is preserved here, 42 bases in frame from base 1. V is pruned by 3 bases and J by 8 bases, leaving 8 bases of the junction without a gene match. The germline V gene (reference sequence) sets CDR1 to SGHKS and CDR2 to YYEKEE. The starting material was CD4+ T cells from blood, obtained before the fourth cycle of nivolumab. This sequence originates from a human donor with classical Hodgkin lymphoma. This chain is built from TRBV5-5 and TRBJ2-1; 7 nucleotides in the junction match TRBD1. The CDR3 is CASSSEQGSHEQFF. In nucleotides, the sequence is TGTGCCAGCAGCTCTGAACAGGGGAGCCATGAGCAGTTCTTC.